A selection of T cell receptor beta chains follows, all from one sample in a study of Ad26.COV2.S vaccination and SARS-CoV-2 variants. Assay: immunoSEQ multiplex PCR; the TCRdb copy retains only in-frame clones and omits some. This sample has a few hundred thousand clones, with under 90% found just once. The specimen comprised peripheral blood, sampled in a trial of Ad26.COV2.S vaccine versus placebo. The receptors were gathered from a person aged 18-65 years who received the Ad26.COV2.S COVID-19 vaccine or a placebo. CDR3s include the opening cysteine and the closing phenylalanine or tryptophan. D genes are given only for firm matches. Only part of the rows carry a size: once, few, many, or a class if the clone is expanded.

CDR3nt: TGTGCCAGCAGCTTTATGAGGGACGAGCAGTACTTC
CDR3aa: CASSFMRDEQYF
v_gene: TRBV5-6
j_gene: TRBJ2-7
abundance: -
d_gene: -

CDR3nt: TGTGCCAGCAGCGTAGATGGGGGGACTGAAGCTTTCTTT
CDR3aa: CASSVDGGTEAFF
v_gene: TRBV9
j_gene: TRBJ1-1
abundance: once
d_gene: -

CDR3nt: TGTGCCAGCAGCTTGGTAACCGGGACAACTAATGAAAAACTGTTTTTT
CDR3aa: CASSLVTGTTNEKLFF
v_gene: TRBV5-4
j_gene: TRBJ1-4
abundance: -
d_gene: -

CDR3nt: TGTGCCAGCAGCGGACGACAGGCTAACTATGGCTACACCTTC
CDR3aa: CASSGRQANYGYTF
v_gene: TRBV7-9
j_gene: TRBJ1-2
abundance: -
d_gene: -

CDR3nt: TGTGCCAGCAGCGGACTTGGCATTACCTACAATGAGCAGTTCTTC
CDR3aa: CASSGLGITYNEQFF
v_gene: TRBV6-5
j_gene: TRBJ2-1
abundance: -
d_gene: -

CDR3nt: TGTGCCAGCAGTTACCCCGATGGCTACACCTTC
CDR3aa: CASSYPDGYTF
v_gene: TRBV6-2/TRBV6-3
j_gene: TRBJ1-2
abundance: few
d_gene: -

CDR3nt: TGCGCCAGCAGCTTCTGGGACACGTTGAACACTGAAGCTTTCTTT
CDR3aa: CASSFWDTLNTEAFF
v_gene: TRBV5-1
j_gene: TRBJ1-1
abundance: -
d_gene: -

CDR3nt: TGTGCCAGCAGCCTGACAGCGACCAATGAAAAACTGTTTTTT
CDR3aa: CASSLTATNEKLFF
v_gene: TRBV9
j_gene: TRBJ1-4
abundance: -
d_gene: -

CDR3nt: TGCGCCAGCAGCCAACCTATAAGCAACTATGGCTACACCTTC
CDR3aa: CASSQPISNYGYTF
v_gene: TRBV4-1
j_gene: TRBJ1-2
abundance: -
d_gene: -

CDR3nt: TGTGCCAGTAGGAAGAGGACAGACTCTCAGCCCCAGCATTTT
CDR3aa: CASRKRTDSQPQHF
v_gene: TRBV19
j_gene: TRBJ1-5
abundance: -
d_gene: -

CDR3nt: TGTGCCAGCAGCCATAAAGGACAGGCGACCCTAAGCTACACCTTC
CDR3aa: CASSHKGQATLSYTF
v_gene: TRBV3-1/TRBV3-2
j_gene: TRBJ1-2
abundance: -
d_gene: TRBD1

CDR3nt: TGTGCCTGGAGTCATCCGAACACTGAAGCTTTCTTT
CDR3aa: CAWSHPNTEAFF
v_gene: TRBV30
j_gene: TRBJ1-1
abundance: -
d_gene: -

CDR3nt: TGTGCCAGCAGTGGGGAGGCGAATACTGAAGCTTTCTTT
CDR3aa: CASSGEANTEAFF
v_gene: TRBV2
j_gene: TRBJ1-1
abundance: -
d_gene: -

CDR3nt: TGTGCCAGCAGCTTAGCGCATTGGGGCCCCGGTGGCTACACCTTC
CDR3aa: CASSLAHWGPGGYTF
v_gene: TRBV7-2
j_gene: TRBJ1-2
abundance: -
d_gene: -

CDR3nt: TGTGCCAGCAGTCCGGACAGGCCCAATCAGCCCCAGCATTTT
CDR3aa: CASSPDRPNQPQHF
v_gene: TRBV6-5
j_gene: TRBJ1-5
abundance: once
d_gene: TRBD1

CDR3nt: TGTGCCAGCAGCCGCAGAGGAAGTCCCTACGGGGAGCTGTTTTTT
CDR3aa: CASSRRGSPYGELFF
v_gene: TRBV7-8
j_gene: TRBJ2-2
abundance: -
d_gene: -

CDR3nt: TGTGCCAGCAGCTTAGTGTCGGCGGCGGGAAGCAATGAGCAGTTCTTC
CDR3aa: CASSLVSAAGSNEQFF
v_gene: TRBV11-2
j_gene: TRBJ2-1
abundance: -
d_gene: -

CDR3nt: TGTGCTAGTGGTTTCGTAGAGGGAAGTGGAAACACCATATATTTT
CDR3aa: CASGFVEGSGNTIYF
v_gene: TRBV12-5
j_gene: TRBJ1-3
abundance: once
d_gene: -

CDR3nt: TGTGCCAGCAGCCAAGATTGGTCTGGCTACACCTTC
CDR3aa: CASSQDWSGYTF
v_gene: TRBV3-1/TRBV3-2
j_gene: TRBJ1-2
abundance: -
d_gene: -

CDR3nt: TGCAGCGTCCTACAGGAGTCTAACTATGGCTACACCTTC
CDR3aa: CSVLQESNYGYTF
v_gene: TRBV29-1
j_gene: TRBJ1-2
abundance: -
d_gene: -

CDR3nt: TGTGCCAGCAGCCCGAGGGACGGGTACAATGAGCAGTTCTTC
CDR3aa: CASSPRDGYNEQFF
v_gene: TRBV9
j_gene: TRBJ2-1
abundance: -
d_gene: -

CDR3nt: TGTGCCAGTATGGGGGCCAGGGATATTCATGGCTACACCTTC
CDR3aa: CASMGARDIHGYTF
v_gene: TRBV19
j_gene: TRBJ1-2
abundance: few
d_gene: -